This entry features one TCR beta chain sequence. The ends were cut back, 10 bases at V and 5 bases at J, with 7 bases in the middle. CDR1 is MNHNS and CDR2 is SASEGT in the germline V gene. The CDR3 sequence is 10 residues long. Measured with immunoSEQ multiplex PCR; TCRdb has only the in-frame clones, and not every one. Of under 65,000 clones in the sample, roughly 92% are singletons; the top ten hold roughly a sixth. The data stem from a study of OX40 agonist ivuxolimab in advanced cancers. Across the whole study: Roughly two fifths of patients had received prior checkpoint inhibitor therapy.

Individuals having autoimmune disease history or systemic immunosuppression were not enrolled. The TCR comes from an adult with an advanced solid tumor such as melanoma, head and neck, liver or kidney cancer. Material: CD4+ or CD8+ T cells sorted from blood, obtained in a trial of the OX40 agonist ivuxolimab. J is TRBJ2-3 and V is TRBV6-1; no firm D call. DNA of the CDR3: TGTGCCATCCGAGAAGATACGCAGTATTTT. Its protein is CAIREDTQYF.